This T cell receptor beta chain emerged from a study of radiotherapy plus CTLA-4 blockade in lung cancer. Overall study context: Objective responses were documented in approximately 18% of patients, with disease control in roughly 34%.

For this clone: The antigen remains unidentified. One junction end disagrees with the germline gene, perhaps due to a read error. In the same sample, other DNA sequences code for this CDR3.

TCRdb's table, derived via immunoSEQ multiplex PCR, lists solely in-frame clones and lacks some. Among about 85,000 clones listed, around 88% were seen once. Study-level results: Clones derived from tumor TCRs expanded in blood after radiotherapy plus ipilimumab.

Material: peripheral blood, obtained from a patient treated with radiotherapy plus ipilimumab. The source of this sequence is a human donor with non-small cell lung cancer who had a partial response to radiotherapy plus ipilimumab.

The CDR3 region is CSVFPANTGELFF. CDR3 DNA sequence: TGCAGCGTTTTCCCAGCGAACACCGGGGAGCTATTTTTT. This chain uses TRBV29-1 with TRBJ2-2; D is possibly TRBD2 (5 bases). CDR3 length: 13 amino acids. Germline-derived CDR1 and CDR2 are SQVTM and ANQGSEA.